This T cell receptor (beta chain) was documented in a study of cytomegalovirus exposure and HLA in healthy donors. The CDR3 covers 14 residues. Trimming removed 10 bases from V and 7 bases from J; junction bases left unmatched: 11. Looked up from germline, CDR1 is ENHRY and CDR2 is SYGVKD. PCR employed 60 Vbeta and 13 Jbeta primers. Produced via immunoSEQ multiplex PCR; TCRdb's table is partial and in-frame only. This sample's table has 200,000 to 250,000 clones. The chain links TRBV10-3 to TRBJ2-2; 8 positions agree with TRBD1. The origin of this receptor is a girl aged 2 to 9 in good health and CMV-seropositive. Source material: PBMCs. CDR3 sequence reads: CATIRQGPDGELFF. The CDR3 nucleotides read TGTGCCACCATCCGACAGGGGCCGGACGGGGAGCTGTTTTTT.